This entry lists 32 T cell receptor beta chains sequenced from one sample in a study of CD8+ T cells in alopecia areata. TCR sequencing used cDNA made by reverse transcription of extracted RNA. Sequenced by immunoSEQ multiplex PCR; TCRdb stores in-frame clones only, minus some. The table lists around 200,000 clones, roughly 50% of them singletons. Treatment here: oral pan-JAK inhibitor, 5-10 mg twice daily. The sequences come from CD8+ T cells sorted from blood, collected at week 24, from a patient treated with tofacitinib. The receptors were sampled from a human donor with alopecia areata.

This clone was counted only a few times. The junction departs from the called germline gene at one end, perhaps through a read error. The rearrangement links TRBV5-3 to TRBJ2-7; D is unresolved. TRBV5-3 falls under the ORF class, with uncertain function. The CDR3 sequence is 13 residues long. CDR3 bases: TGTGCCAGCAGCTTTCCACCATCCTACGAGCAGTACTTC. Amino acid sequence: CASSFPPSYEQYF.

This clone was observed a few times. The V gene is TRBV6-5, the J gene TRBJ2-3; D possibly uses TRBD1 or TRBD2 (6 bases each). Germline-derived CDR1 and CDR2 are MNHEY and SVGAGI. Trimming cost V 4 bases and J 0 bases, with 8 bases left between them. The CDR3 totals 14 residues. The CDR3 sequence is CASSSGASTDTQYF. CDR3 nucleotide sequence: TGTGCCAGCAGTTCGGGGGCTAGCACAGATACGCAGTATTTT.

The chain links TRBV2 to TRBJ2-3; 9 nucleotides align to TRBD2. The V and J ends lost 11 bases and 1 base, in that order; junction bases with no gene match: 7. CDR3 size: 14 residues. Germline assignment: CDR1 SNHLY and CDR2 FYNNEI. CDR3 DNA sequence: TGTGCCGTCAATAGCGGGGGTGGCACAGATACGCAGTATTTT. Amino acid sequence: CAVNSGGGTDTQYF.

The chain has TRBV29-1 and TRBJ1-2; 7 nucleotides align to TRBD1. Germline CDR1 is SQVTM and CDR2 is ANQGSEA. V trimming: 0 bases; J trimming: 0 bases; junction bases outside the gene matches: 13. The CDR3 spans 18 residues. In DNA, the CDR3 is TGCAGCGTTGAAGATCTTCCGGGGACAGCCTATTCTAACTATGGCTACACCTTC. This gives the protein CSVEDLPGTAYSNYGYTF.

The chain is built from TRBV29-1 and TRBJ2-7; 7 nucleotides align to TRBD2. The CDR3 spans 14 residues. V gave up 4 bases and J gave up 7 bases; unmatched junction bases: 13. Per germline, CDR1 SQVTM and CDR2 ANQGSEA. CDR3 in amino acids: CSVVQRGGAEEQYF. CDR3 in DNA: TGCAGCGTTGTGCAGCGCGGGGGAGCCGAGGAGCAGTACTTC.

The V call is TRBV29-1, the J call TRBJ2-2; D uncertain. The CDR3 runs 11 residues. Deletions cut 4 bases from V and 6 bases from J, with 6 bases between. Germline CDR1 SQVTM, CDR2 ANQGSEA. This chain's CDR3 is CSVAGAGELFF. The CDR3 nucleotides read TGCAGCGTTGCTGGCGCCGGGGAGCTGTTTTTT.

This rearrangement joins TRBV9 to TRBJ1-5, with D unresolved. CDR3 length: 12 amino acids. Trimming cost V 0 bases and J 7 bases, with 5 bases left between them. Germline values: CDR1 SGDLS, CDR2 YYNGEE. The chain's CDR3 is CASSVAAQPQHF. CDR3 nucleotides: TGTGCCAGCAGCGTAGCGGCCCAGCCCCAGCATTTT. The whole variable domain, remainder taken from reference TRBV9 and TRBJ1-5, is DSGVTQTPKHLITATGQRVTLRCSPRSGDLSVYWYQQSLDQGLQFLIQYYNGEERAKGNILERFSAQQFPDLHSELNLSSLELGDSALYFCASSVAAQPQHFGDGTRLSIL.

CDR3 sequence reads: CASSLVSRFNTEAFF. CDR3 coding DNA: TGTGCCAGCAGCTTGGTATCGAGATTTAACACTGAAGCTTTCTTT. This sequence joins TRBV5-6 and TRBJ1-1; D not resolved. The ends were cut back, 0 bases at V and 2 bases at J, with 11 bases in the middle. The CDR3 totals 15 residues. Looked up from germline, CDR1 is SGHDT and CDR2 is YYEEEE.

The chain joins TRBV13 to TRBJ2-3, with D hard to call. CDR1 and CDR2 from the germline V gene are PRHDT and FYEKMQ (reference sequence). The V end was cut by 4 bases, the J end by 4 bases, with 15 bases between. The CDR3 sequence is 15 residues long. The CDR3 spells CASSSFSGDADTQYF. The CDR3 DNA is TGTGCCAGCAGCTCCTTCTCTGGAGACGCAGATACGCAGTATTTT.

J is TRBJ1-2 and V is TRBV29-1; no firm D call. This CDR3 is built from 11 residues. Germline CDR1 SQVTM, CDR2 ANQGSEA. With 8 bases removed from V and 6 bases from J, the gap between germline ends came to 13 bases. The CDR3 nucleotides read TGCAGCACAACTTCATTAAATGGCTACACCTTC. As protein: CSTTSLNGYTF.

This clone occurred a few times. In DNA form, the CDR3 reads TGTGCCTGGAGTTCGGGGCCCAACACCGGGGAGCTGTTTTTT. It translates to CAWSSGPNTGELFF. J is TRBJ2-2 and V is TRBV30; the D gene could be TRBD1 or TRBD2 (5 bases each). Trimming shortened V by 2 bases and J by 2 bases, and 9 bases separated the two germline ends. The CDR3 covers 14 residues. Per the germline V gene, CDR1 is GTSNPN and CDR2 is SVGIG (reference sequence).

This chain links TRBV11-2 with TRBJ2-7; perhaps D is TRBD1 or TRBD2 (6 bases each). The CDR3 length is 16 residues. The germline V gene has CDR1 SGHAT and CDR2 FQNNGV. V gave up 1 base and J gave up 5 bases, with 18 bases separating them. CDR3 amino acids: CASSLVMGNGGHEQYF. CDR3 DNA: TGTGCCAGCAGCTTAGTCATGGGGAACGGGGGCCACGAGCAGTACTTC. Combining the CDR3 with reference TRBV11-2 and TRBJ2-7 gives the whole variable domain EAGVAQSPRYKIIEKRQSVAFWCNPISGHATLYWYQQILGQGPKLLIQFQNNGVVDDSQLPKDRFSAERLKGVDSTLKIQPAKLEDSAVYLCASSLVMGNGGHEQYFGPGTRLTVT.

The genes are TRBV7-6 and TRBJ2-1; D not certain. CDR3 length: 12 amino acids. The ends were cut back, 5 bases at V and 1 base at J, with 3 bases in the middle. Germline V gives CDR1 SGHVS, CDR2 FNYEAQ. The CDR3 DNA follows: TGTGCCAGCAGCGAATCCTACAATGAGCAGTTCTTC. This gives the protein CASSESYNEQFF.

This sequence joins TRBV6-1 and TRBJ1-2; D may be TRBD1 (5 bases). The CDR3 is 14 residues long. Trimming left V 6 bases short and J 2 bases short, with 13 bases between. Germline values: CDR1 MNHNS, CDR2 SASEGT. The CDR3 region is CASSPGKGNYGYTF. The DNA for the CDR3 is TGTGCCAGCAGCCCCGGTAAGGGGAACTATGGCTACACCTTC.

For the CDR3, the DNA is TGCAGCGTTGTGGCCGTGGGAAAGTTGGATGAGCAGTTCTTC. Residues: CSVVAVGKLDEQFF. V gene TRBV29-1 combines with J gene TRBJ2-1; D remains ambiguous. CDR3 length: 14 amino acids. V dropped 4 bases and J dropped 8 bases, with 18 bases sitting between them. Germline V gives CDR1 SQVTM, CDR2 ANQGSEA.

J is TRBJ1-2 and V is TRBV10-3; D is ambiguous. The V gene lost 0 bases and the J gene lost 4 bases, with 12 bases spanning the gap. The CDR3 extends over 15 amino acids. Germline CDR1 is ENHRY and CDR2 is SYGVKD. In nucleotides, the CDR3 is TGTGCCATCAGTGAGTCGGGCGGTCAAAGCTATGGCTACACCTTC. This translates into CAISESGGQSYGYTF.

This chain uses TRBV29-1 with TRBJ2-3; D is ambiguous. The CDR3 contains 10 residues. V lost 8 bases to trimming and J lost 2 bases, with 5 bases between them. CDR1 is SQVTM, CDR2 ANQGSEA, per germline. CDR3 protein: CSSFTDTQYF. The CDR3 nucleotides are TGCAGCTCCTTCACAGATACGCAGTATTTT.

The CDR3 DNA follows: TGTGCCAGCAGTTTTGCAGCCACCGGGGAGCTGTTTTTT. It translates to CASSFAATGELFF. The rearrangement joins TRBV27 to TRBJ2-2; no definite D call. The CDR3 has 13 amino acids. V dropped 3 bases and J dropped 4 bases, with 6 bases sitting between them. The V gene's germline CDR1 is MNHEY and CDR2 SMNVEV (reference sequence).

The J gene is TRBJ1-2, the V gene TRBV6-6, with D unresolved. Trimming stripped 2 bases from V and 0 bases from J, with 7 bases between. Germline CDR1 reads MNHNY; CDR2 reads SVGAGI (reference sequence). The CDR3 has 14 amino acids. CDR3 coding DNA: TGTGCCAGCAGTTACGTAGCAACTAACTATGGCTACACCTTC. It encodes CASSYVATNYGYTF.

CDR3 region: CASSYGGGANEQFF. The DNA of the CDR3 is TGTGCCAGCAGTTACGGCGGGGGGGCCAATGAGCAGTTCTTC. This chain uses TRBV6-5 with TRBJ2-1, with 9 bases identical to TRBD2. Germline loops: CDR1 MNHEY, CDR2 SVGAGI. The CDR3 length is 14 residues. V shed 2 bases and J 6 bases; nucleotides not matched to a gene: 2.

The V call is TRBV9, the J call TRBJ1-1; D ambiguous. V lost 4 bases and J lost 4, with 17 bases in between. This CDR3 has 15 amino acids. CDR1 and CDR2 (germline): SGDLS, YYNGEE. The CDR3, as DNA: TGTGCCAGCAGCCCTTCCGGAACCCTGGGCACTGAAGCTTTCTTT. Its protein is CASSPSGTLGTEAFF.

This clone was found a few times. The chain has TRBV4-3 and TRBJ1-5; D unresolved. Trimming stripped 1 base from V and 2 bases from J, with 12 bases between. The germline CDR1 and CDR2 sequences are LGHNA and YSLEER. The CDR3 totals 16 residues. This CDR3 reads CASSQVVSKGNQPQHF. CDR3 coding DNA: TGCGCCAGCAGCCAAGTTGTCTCGAAGGGCAATCAGCCCCAGCATTTT.

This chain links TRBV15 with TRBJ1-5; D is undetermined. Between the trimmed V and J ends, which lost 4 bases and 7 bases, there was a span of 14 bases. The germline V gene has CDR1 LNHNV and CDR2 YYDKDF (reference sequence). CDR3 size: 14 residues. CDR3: CATSKHRVQQPQHF. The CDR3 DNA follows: TGTGCCACCAGCAAGCACAGAGTTCAACAGCCCCAGCATTTT. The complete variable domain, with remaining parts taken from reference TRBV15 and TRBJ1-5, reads DAMVIQNPRYQVTQFGKPVTLSCSQTLNHNVMYWYQQKSSQAPKLLFHYYDKDFNNEADTPDNFQSRRPNTSFCFLDIRSPGLGDTAMYLCATSKHRVQQPQHFGDGTRLSIL.

The CDR3, as DNA: TGTGCCAGCAGCTTATATAGAGGGGGAGATAATGAAAAACTGTTTTTT. Amino acid sequence: CASSLYRGGDNEKLFF. V usage is TRBV7-2 and J usage is TRBJ1-4, with a tentative D call TRBD1 (6 bases). V was shortened by 2 bases and J by 4 bases, with 14 bases between the two germline ends. Germline CDR1 SGHTA, CDR2 FQGNSA. This CDR3 comprises 16 residues. The variable domain in full, with the rest retrieved from reference TRBV7-2 and TRBJ1-4, is GAGVSQSPSNKVTEKGKDVELRCDPISGHTALYWYRQSLGQGLEFLIYFQGNSAPDKSGLPSDRFSAERTGGSVSTLTIQRTQQEDSAVYLCASSLYRGGDNEKLFFGSGTQLSVL.

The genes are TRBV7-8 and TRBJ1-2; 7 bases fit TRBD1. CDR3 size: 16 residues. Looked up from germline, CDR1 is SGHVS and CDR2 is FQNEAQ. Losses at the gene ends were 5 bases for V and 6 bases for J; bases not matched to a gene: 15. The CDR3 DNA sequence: TGTGCCAGCAGCCTACAAACGACAGGGAAAAAGGATGGCTACACCTTC. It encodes CASSLQTTGKKDGYTF.

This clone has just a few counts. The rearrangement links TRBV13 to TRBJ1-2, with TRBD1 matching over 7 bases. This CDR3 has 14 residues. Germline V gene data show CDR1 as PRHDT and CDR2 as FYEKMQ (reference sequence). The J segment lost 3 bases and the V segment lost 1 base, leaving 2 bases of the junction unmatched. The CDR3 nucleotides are TGTGCCAGCAGCTTAGAGCAGGGGGACTATGGCTACACCTTC. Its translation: CASSLEQGDYGYTF.

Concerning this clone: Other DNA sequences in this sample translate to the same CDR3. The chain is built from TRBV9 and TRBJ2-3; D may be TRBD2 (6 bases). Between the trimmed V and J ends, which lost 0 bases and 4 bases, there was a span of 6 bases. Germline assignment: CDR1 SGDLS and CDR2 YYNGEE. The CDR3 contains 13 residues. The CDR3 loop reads CASSVGGADTQYF. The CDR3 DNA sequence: TGTGCCAGCAGCGTAGGCGGGGCAGATACGCAGTATTTT. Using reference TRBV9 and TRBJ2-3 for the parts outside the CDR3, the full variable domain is DSGVTQTPKHLITATGQRVTLRCSPRSGDLSVYWYQQSLDQGLQFLIQYYNGEERAKGNILERFSAQQFPDLHSELNLSSLELGDSALYFCASSVGGADTQYFGPGTRLTVL.

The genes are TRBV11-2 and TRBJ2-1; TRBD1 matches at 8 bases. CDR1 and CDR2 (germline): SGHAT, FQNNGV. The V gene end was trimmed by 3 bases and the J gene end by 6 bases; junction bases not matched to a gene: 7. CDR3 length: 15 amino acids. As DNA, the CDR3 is TGTGCCAGCAGCTTGACTACTGGACAGGGCAATGAGCAGTTCTTC. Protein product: CASSLTTGQGNEQFF. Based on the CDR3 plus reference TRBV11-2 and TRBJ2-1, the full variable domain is EAGVAQSPRYKIIEKRQSVAFWCNPISGHATLYWYQQILGQGPKLLIQFQNNGVVDDSQLPKDRFSAERLKGVDSTLKIQPAKLEDSAVYLCASSLTTGQGNEQFFGPGTRLTVL.

For the CDR3, the DNA is TGTGCCAGTAATCAGGGTGAGAAGCCCCAGCATTTT. It translates to CASNQGEKPQHF. The chain is built from TRBV19 and TRBJ1-5; tentatively, D is TRBD1 (5 bases). The CDR3 length is 12 residues. V was clipped by 7 bases and J by 8 bases, with 12 bases between them. Germline loops: CDR1 LNHDA, CDR2 SQIVND (reference sequence).

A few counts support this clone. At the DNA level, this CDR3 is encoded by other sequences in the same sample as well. The CDR3 sequence is CASSVGSSYEQYF. Here the CDR3 DNA reads TGTGCCAGCAGCGTAGGTTCCTCCTACGAGCAGTACTTC. This chain links TRBV9 with TRBJ2-7; no reliable D call. V lost 0 bases and J lost 0, with 4 bases in between. The V gene's germline CDR1 is SGDLS and CDR2 YYNGEE. This CDR3 has 13 residues.

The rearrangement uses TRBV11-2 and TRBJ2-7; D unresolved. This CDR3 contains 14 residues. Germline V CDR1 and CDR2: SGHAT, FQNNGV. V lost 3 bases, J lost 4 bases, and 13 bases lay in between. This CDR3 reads CASSFSLGEYEQYF. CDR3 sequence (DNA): TGTGCCAGCAGCTTTAGTCTAGGCGAGTACGAGCAGTACTTC. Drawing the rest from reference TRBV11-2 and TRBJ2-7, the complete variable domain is EAGVAQSPRYKIIEKRQSVAFWCNPISGHATLYWYQQILGQGPKLLIQFQNNGVVDDSQLPKDRFSAERLKGVDSTLKIQPAKLEDSAVYLCASSFSLGEYEQYFGPGTRLTVT.

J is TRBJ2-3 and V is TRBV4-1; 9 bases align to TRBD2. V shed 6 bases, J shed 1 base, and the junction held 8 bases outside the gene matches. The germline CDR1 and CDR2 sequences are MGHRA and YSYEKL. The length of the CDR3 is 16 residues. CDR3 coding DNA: TGCGCCAGCAGTTCACTCGAGCGGGGGGGCACAGATACGCAGTATTTT. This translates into CASSSLERGGTDTQYF.